The present T cell receptor beta chain was sequenced within a study of glioma-infiltrating T cells after dendritic cell vaccination. About the research overall: Glioblastoma patients came from Phase I and II dendritic cell vaccination trials. Patients received three intradermal dendritic cell vaccine injections at biweekly intervals.

A note on this clone: The antigen remains undetermined.

CDR3 size: 15 residues. CDR1 SEHNR and CDR2 FQNEAQ come from the germline V gene (reference sequence). The V gene lost 0 bases and the J gene lost 6 bases, with 12 bases spanning the gap. Generated by immunoSEQ multiplex PCR, the TCRdb table keeps only in-frame clones and is missing some. The table has about 76,000 clones, roughly 91% seen once. Noted time point: after dendritic cell vaccination, including at tumor progression/relapse. Study outcomes and limitations: Longer survival after dendritic cell vaccination followed higher pretreatment TIL content. Few patients contributed both blood and tumor specimens.

The V and J genes are TRBV7-9 and TRBJ1-3; maybe TRBD1 (6 bases). The receptor was derived from a human donor with glioblastoma. The input for sequencing was blood, taken after dendritic cell vaccination. Here the CDR3 DNA reads TGTGCCAGCAGCTTAGCGCAGGGGCGCGAAAACACCATATATTTT. Encoded protein: CASSLAQGRENTIYF.